The 23 T cell receptor beta chains below were found in one sample sequenced in a study of blood T cell repertoires in COVID-19. TCRdb's table, derived via immunoSEQ multiplex PCR, lists solely in-frame clones and lacks some. The sample lists approximately 250,000 clones; approximately 82% were seen once. The sequenced sample consisted of peripheral blood. The receptors shown here come from a man in his forties or fifties who had recovered from COVID-19.

In this sample, this clone turned up a few times. The gene calls are TRBV6-5 and TRBJ1-2; TRBD1 matches 9 bases. Germline assignment: CDR1 MNHEY and CDR2 SVGAGI. This CDR3 has 15 residues. Trimming removed 6 bases from V and 4 bases from J; junction bases left unmatched: 9. The chain's CDR3 is CASRVPGQGPYGYTF. The DNA of the CDR3 is TGTGCCAGCAGAGTCCCGGGACAGGGTCCCTATGGCTACACCTTC.

This clone was counted between two and nine times. The rearrangement links TRBV24-1 to TRBJ1-1; TRBD1 aligns across 8 bases. The CDR3 totals 13 residues. Trimming removed 6 bases from V and 5 bases from J; junction bases left unmatched: 4. The germline CDR1 and CDR2 sequences are KGHDR and SFDVKD. The CDR3 DNA reads TGTGCCACCAGTAACAGGGGGGGAACTGAAGCTTTCTTT. The encoded protein is CATSNRGGTEAFF.

The genes are TRBV19 and TRBJ2-5, with 8 positions matching TRBD2. With V trimmed by 6 bases and J by 1 base, 7 bases remained unmatched. Germline V gene lookup returns CDR1 LNHDA and CDR2 SQIVND (reference sequence). The CDR3 contains 15 residues. The chain's CDR3 is CASRLAGRSQETQYF. For the CDR3, the DNA is TGTGCCAGTAGATTAGCGGGGAGGAGCCAAGAGACCCAGTACTTC.

The rearrangement links TRBV9 to TRBJ2-7; 13 bases are a match to TRBD2. The V segment lost 0 bases and the J segment 2 bases; nucleotides outside the gene matches: 5. The CDR3 sequence is 17 residues long. CDR1 is SGDLS, CDR2 YYNGEE, per germline. The CDR3 region is CASSVGLGLAGTYEQYF. The CDR3 bases are TGTGCCAGCAGCGTAGGGTTGGGACTAGCGGGGACCTACGAGCAGTACTTC.

The chain has TRBV19 and TRBJ1-1; 7 positions match TRBD1. This CDR3 is built from 13 residues. Germline V gene data show CDR1 as LNHDA and CDR2 as SQIVND (reference sequence). Germline trimming cut 9 bases from V and 3 bases from J; bases unmatched to any gene: 7. Written as DNA, the CDR3 is TGTGCCAGCAACCACAGGGGAGACACTGAAGCTTTCTTT. As protein: CASNHRGDTEAFF.

The rearrangement links TRBV11-2 to TRBJ2-7; the D gene is possibly TRBD1 (5 bases). CDR3 size: 11 residues. The ends were cut back, 0 bases at V and 10 bases at J, with 7 bases in the middle. CDR1 SGHAT and CDR2 FQNNGV come from the germline V gene. The CDR3 region has the DNA TGTGCCAGCAGCTTAGAGGGGCCCCAGTACTTC. This sequence encodes CASSLEGPQYF.

This chain uses TRBV5-4 with TRBJ2-5, with 10 bases that match TRBD1. The CDR3 spans 16 residues. V lost 4 bases, J lost 1 base, and 7 bases stayed unmatched. Germline-derived CDR1 and CDR2 are SGHNT and YYREEE (reference sequence). CDR3: CASSAARDRGQETQYF. The CDR3 DNA follows: TGTGCCAGCAGCGCAGCCCGGGACAGGGGCCAAGAGACCCAGTACTTC.

The chain links TRBV7-9 to TRBJ1-5; 8 bases align to TRBD1. The V segment lost 5 bases and the J segment 6 bases; nucleotides outside the gene matches: 9. The CDR3 is made up of 15 amino acids. CDR1 is SEHNR, CDR2 FQNEAQ, per germline (reference sequence). This CDR3 reads CASSPQTGVGQPQHF. The CDR3 DNA sequence: TGTGCCAGCAGCCCGCAGACAGGGGTCGGTCAGCCCCAGCATTTT.

This sequence joins TRBV12-5 and TRBJ2-1; 8 bases agree with TRBD2. The CDR3 consists of 14 residues. The junction had 8 bases not matched to a gene; V was cut back by 5 bases and J by 8 bases. Germline CDR1 LGHNT, CDR2 FRNRAP. The CDR3 DNA follows: TGTGCTAGTGGTGCCCCCGGGACTAGAGATGAGCAGTTCTTC. Its translation is CASGAPGTRDEQFF.

This clone was seen a single time. This chain connects TRBV10-1 to TRBJ2-7, with TRBD2 matching over 9 bases. Germline CDR1 WNHNN, CDR2 SYGVQD (reference sequence). With V trimmed by 3 bases and J by 2 bases, 11 bases remained unmatched. The CDR3 extends over 17 amino acids. The CDR3 DNA reads TGCGCCAGCAGTGATGGGACTAGCCCCTGGGAAGCCTACGAGCAGTACTTC. The encoded protein is CASSDGTSPWEAYEQYF.

V usage is TRBV4-3 and J usage is TRBJ2-7; 9 bases align to TRBD2. CDR1 is LGHNA and CDR2 is YSLEER in the germline V gene. This CDR3 spans 18 amino acids. V dropped 1 base and J dropped 1; count of bases not matched to a gene: 11. In DNA, the CDR3 is TGCGCCAGCAGCCAAGCCTCCCCTCTAGCGGGACCATCCTACGAGCAGTACTTC. It is translated as CASSQASPLAGPSYEQYF.

The V and J genes are TRBV4-3 and TRBJ1-3, with D possibly being TRBD1 (5 bases). The CDR3 totals 14 residues. V shed 0 bases and J shed 4 bases, with 7 bases lying between them. In germline, CDR1 is LGHNA, CDR2 YSLEER. This chain's CDR3 is CASSQENRGNTIYF. As DNA, the CDR3 is TGCGCCAGCAGCCAAGAAAACAGGGGAAACACCATATATTTT.

The genes are TRBV9 and TRBJ2-1; D is possibly TRBD2 (5 bases). The CDR3 has 13 residues. Trimming removed 3 bases from V and 7 bases from J, with 11 bases in between. From germline, CDR1 is SGDLS and CDR2 YYNGEE. Here the CDR3 reads CASSARGMNEQFF. The CDR3 bases are TGTGCCAGCAGCGCCAGAGGGATGAATGAGCAGTTCTTC. The full variable domain, in which reference TRBV9 and TRBJ2-1 provide the parts outside the CDR3, is DSGVTQTPKHLITATGQRVTLRCSPRSGDLSVYWYQQSLDQGLQFLIQYYNGEERAKGNILERFSAQQFPDLHSELNLSSLELGDSALYFCASSARGMNEQFFGPGTRLTVL.

CDR3 region: CASSRQKGQENEKLFF. CDR3 DNA sequence: TGTGCCAGCAGCAGACAAAAGGGACAGGAAAATGAAAAACTGTTTTTT. The V call is TRBV7-9, the J call TRBJ1-4, with 8 bases that match TRBD1. Losses at the gene ends were 5 bases for V and 5 bases for J; bases not matched to a gene: 10. The CDR3 length is 16 residues. Per germline, CDR1 SEHNR and CDR2 FQNEAQ (reference sequence).

The chain couples TRBV5-4 to TRBJ1-1, with TRBD1 as a possible D gene (5 bases). Trimming pared 2 bases from V and 8 bases from J, leaving 25 bases between. Germline V lookup: CDR1 SGHNT, CDR2 YYREEE (reference sequence). The CDR3 consists of 17 residues. CDR3 sequence reads: CASSFGAQAAVSGEAFF. The DNA of the CDR3 is TGTGCCAGCAGCTTTGGGGCCCAGGCAGCCGTCAGTGGGGAAGCTTTCTTT. The full variable domain, completed using reference TRBV5-4 and TRBJ1-1, is ETGVTQSPTHLIKTRGQQVTLRCSSQSGHNTVSWYQQALGQGPQFIFQYYREEENGRGNFPPRFSGLQFPNYSSELNVNALELDDSALYLCASSFGAQAAVSGEAFFGQGTRLTVV.

The chain employs TRBV7-9 and TRBJ1-5, with 8 bases lining up with TRBD1. CDR3 length: 14 residues. Germline V gene sequence: CDR1 SEHNR, CDR2 FQNEAQ (reference sequence). Trimming at V came to 4 bases and at J to 3 bases, leaving 2 bases not matched to a gene. CDR3 sequence: CASSSTGVNQPQHF. CDR3 nucleotides: TGTGCCAGCAGCTCGACAGGGGTCAATCAGCCCCAGCATTTT.

This clone was seen only a few times. V and J are TRBV4-3 and TRBJ2-6; 7 bases line up with TRBD1. This CDR3 is 17 amino acids long. Germline CDR1 LGHNA, CDR2 YSLEER. With 4 bases clipped from V and 0 bases from J, the junction kept 6 bases outside the gene matches. CDR3 nucleotide sequence: TGCGCCAGCAGCCCCCGGGACAGTTCCTCTGGGGCCAACGTCCTGACTTTC. Amino acid sequence: CASSPRDSSSGANVLTF.

The chain employs TRBV24-1 and TRBJ2-1, with 9 bases aligning to TRBD2. Trimming took 5 bases from V and 0 from J; bases not matched to a gene: 4. CDR3 length equals 16 residues. Germline V CDR1 and CDR2: KGHDR, SFDVKD. CDR3 loop: CATSGASGDSYNEQFF. CDR3 coding DNA: TGTGCCACCAGTGGGGCTAGCGGGGACTCCTACAATGAGCAGTTCTTC.

The chain carries TRBV19 and TRBJ1-5, with D unresolved. Germline V gene lookup returns CDR1 LNHDA and CDR2 SQIVND (reference sequence). V lost 8 bases to trimming and J lost 1 base, with 18 bases between them. There are 16 residues in the CDR3. The CDR3 loop is CASLRVGDLSNQPQHF. The CDR3 bases are TGTGCCAGTCTGAGGGTCGGGGATCTGAGCAATCAGCCCCAGCATTTT.

In this sample, this clone turned up a few times. CDR3: CAWSQRVVGEQYF. The CDR3 bases are TGTGCCTGGAGCCAGCGGGTCGTTGGGGAGCAGTACTTC. The J gene is TRBJ2-7, the V gene TRBV30; D is perhaps TRBD2 (6 bases). V was shortened by 3 bases and J by 7 bases, with 16 bases between the two germline ends. The CDR3 extends over 13 amino acids. The germline V gene has CDR1 GTSNPN and CDR2 SVGIG (reference sequence).

V gene TRBV7-2 combines with J gene TRBJ2-3; 9 bases are shared with TRBD2. Germline V gives CDR1 SGHTA, CDR2 FQGNSA. CDR3 length: 22 residues. Trimming cost V 0 bases and J 2 bases; bases outside gene matches: 21. The CDR3 DNA reads TGTGCCAGCAGCTTAGCGTTCGATTCGCTAGCGGGATTTTTACGCACCACAGATACGCAGTATTTT. Translating it yields CASSLAFDSLAGFLRTTDTQYF.

Concerning this clone itself: Other nucleotide sequences in the sample specify the same CDR3. CDR3 DNA: TGCAGTGCCAGGGCCGGGGAGACCCAGTACTTC. Translated, it gives CSARAGETQYF. The chain recombines TRBV20-1 with TRBJ2-5, with D possibly TRBD1 on 5 matching bases. This CDR3 has 11 amino acids. Trimming left V 6 bases short and J 5 bases short, with 10 bases between. Germline values: CDR1 DFQATT, CDR2 SNEGSKA (reference sequence).

The chain links TRBV2 to TRBJ1-1; D gene ambiguous. This CDR3 contains 10 residues. V lost 8 bases and J lost 4, with 5 bases in between. Germline V gene data show CDR1 as SNHLY and CDR2 as FYNNEI. The CDR3: CASRFTEAFF. The CDR3 coding sequence is TGTGCCAGCCGTTTCACTGAAGCTTTCTTT.